The 25 T cell receptor beta chains below all came from one sample that was sequenced in a study of CD8 T cells in Susac syndrome. When the RNA was reverse transcribed, random hexamers were used with an input of about 0.45 to 1 ug. Via MiXCR, TCRdb re-called the immunoSEQ multiplex PCR reads, giving one row per CDR3 protein. Of roughly 150,000 distinct CDR3 sequences listed, around 92% are singletons. Sequences were obtained from CD4+ T cells from PBMCs. Receptors originate from a human donor in good health.

This rearrangement joins TRBV18 to TRBJ2-4, with 10 bases fitting TRBD2. The CDR3 contains 16 residues. The germline CDR1 and CDR2 sequences are KGHSH and LQKENI. The V segment lost 3 bases and the J segment 2 bases; nucleotides outside the gene matches: 4. The DNA of the CDR3 is TGTGCCAGCTCACCCATAGCGGGAGGATCCAAAAACATTCAGTACTTC. Translating gives CASSPIAGGSKNIQYF.

The V call is TRBV2, the J call TRBJ2-5; 7 bases line up with TRBD1. The CDR3 has 14 residues. Germline V gene data show CDR1 as SNHLY and CDR2 as FYNNEI. The junction had 7 bases not matched to a gene; V was cut back by 7 bases and J by 2 bases. The CDR3 DNA sequence: TGTGCCAGCAATAACAGGGGCGGGCAAGAGACCCAGTACTTC. Its translation: CASNNRGGQETQYF.

CDR3 in amino acids: CASSARGTALGDTQYF. As DNA, the CDR3 is TGTGCCAGCAGCGCCAGGGGGACCGCCTTAGGGGATACGCAGTATTTT. V and J are TRBV3-1 and TRBJ2-3; 7 bases align to TRBD1. This CDR3 spans 16 amino acids. The germline gives CDR1 LGHDT, CDR2 YNNKEL (reference sequence). J lost 6 bases, V lost 5 bases, and 14 bases had no gene match.

V and J are TRBV5-4 and TRBJ2-7; D call uncertain. The CDR3 contains 14 residues. Trimming pared 0 bases from V and 1 base from J, leaving 8 bases between. Germline CDR1 is SGHNT and CDR2 is YYREEE (reference sequence). CDR3 loop: CASSLDTVSYEQYF. In DNA form, the CDR3 reads TGTGCCAGCAGCTTGGACACTGTATCCTACGAGCAGTACTTC.

J is TRBJ2-5 and V is TRBV27; TRBD2 might be the D (7 bases). The length of the CDR3 is 15 residues. With 3 bases removed from V and 2 bases from J, the gap between germline ends came to 13 bases. CDR1 is MNHEY and CDR2 is SMNVEV in the germline V gene (reference sequence). This chain's CDR3 is CASSFGRGWQETQYF. The CDR3 DNA follows: TGTGCCAGCAGTTTTGGGAGGGGGTGGCAAGAGACCCAGTACTTC.

The chain has TRBV20-1 and TRBJ1-3; D is possibly TRBD1 (5 bases). This CDR3 spans 14 amino acids. CDR1 DFQATT and CDR2 SNEGSKA come from the germline V gene (reference sequence). Trimming took off 3 bases at V and 2 bases at J, with 11 bases between the two ends. CDR3 protein: CSAREDIPGNTIYF. The CDR3 DNA follows: TGCAGTGCTAGGGAGGACATCCCTGGAAACACCATATATTTT.

The sample holds a few counts of this clonotype. The chain uses TRBV7-9 and TRBJ1-1; no firm D call. The CDR3 extends over 14 amino acids. The V gene's germline CDR1 is SEHNR and CDR2 FQNEAQ (reference sequence). The V end lost 6 bases, the J end lost 5 bases, and 16 bases lay between the germline ends. The CDR3 DNA reads TGTGCCAGCAGTCCTCGGGGTGGGTATACTGAAGCTTTCTTT. Protein sequence: CASSPRGGYTEAFF.

The rearrangement joins TRBV7-8 to TRBJ2-1; no definite D call. CDR1 is SGHVS and CDR2 is FQNEAQ in the germline V gene. This CDR3 spans 13 amino acids. V dropped 2 bases and J dropped 8 bases, with 10 bases sitting between them. This chain's CDR3 is CASSLQPLHEQFF. Here the CDR3 DNA reads TGTGCCAGCAGCTTACAACCCCTCCATGAGCAGTTCTTC.

The V and J genes are TRBV7-9 and TRBJ2-3; the D is unclear. CDR1 is SEHNR, CDR2 FQNEAQ, per germline (reference sequence). V lost 5 bases and J 4 bases, leaving 7 bases between the germline ends. The CDR3 consists of 12 residues. The CDR3 nucleotides read TGTGCCAGCAGCCGCGTGGCAGATACGCAGTATTTT. Its protein is CASSRVADTQYF.

This rearrangement joins TRBV20-1 to TRBJ1-2; maybe TRBD1 (5 bases). The CDR3 consists of 14 residues. Trimming stripped 0 bases from V and 5 bases from J, with 13 bases between. Germline V gene lookup returns CDR1 DFQATT and CDR2 SNEGSKA (reference sequence). The CDR3 nucleotides are TGCAGTGCTAGAGACGCAGGGAGTGGGTATGGCTACACCTTC. Amino acids: CSARDAGSGYGYTF.

This clonotype was observed a single time. The chain joins TRBV28 to TRBJ1-2; D possibly corresponds to TRBD1 (6 bases). Per the germline V gene, CDR1 is MDHEN and CDR2 is SYDVKM. V lost 2 bases and J lost 4, with 17 bases in between. This CDR3 contains 16 residues. This CDR3 reads CASSLGGALSIYGYTF. DNA of the CDR3: TGTGCCAGCAGTTTAGGGGGGGCCCTATCGATCTATGGCTACACCTTC.

This chain's CDR3 is CASSVVGVGTDTQYF. CDR3 sequence (DNA): TGTGCCAGCAGCGTAGTAGGGGTCGGCACAGATACGCAGTATTTT. The chain uses TRBV9 and TRBJ2-3; TRBD1 is a possible D gene (5 bases). The length of the CDR3 is 15 residues. CDR1 and CDR2 (germline): SGDLS, YYNGEE. Trimming stripped 0 bases from V and 1 base from J, with 9 bases between. Supplemented by reference TRBV9 and TRBJ2-3, the full variable domain reads DSGVTQTPKHLITATGQRVTLRCSPRSGDLSVYWYQQSLDQGLQFLIQYYNGEERAKGNILERFSAQQFPDLHSELNLSSLELGDSALYFCASSVVGVGTDTQYFGPGTRLTVL.

The CDR3 DNA reads as TGTGCCACCAGCTGGGGGCAGGGGGAGACCCAGTACTTC. This sequence encodes CATSWGQGETQYF. V and J are TRBV15 and TRBJ2-5; a possible D gene is TRBD1 (6 bases). Germline loops: CDR1 LNHNV, CDR2 YYDKDF (reference sequence). The CDR3 extends over 13 amino acids. Trimming shortened V by 5 bases and J by 5 bases, and 12 bases separated the two germline ends.

The rearrangement links TRBV19 to TRBJ2-7; D is perhaps TRBD2 (6 bases). Trimming cost V 3 bases and J 0 bases, with 12 bases left between them. The germline V gene has CDR1 LNHDA and CDR2 SQIVND (reference sequence). The CDR3 runs to 15 residues. Here the CDR3 reads CASSMDRGSSYEQYF. The CDR3 bases are TGTGCCAGTAGTATGGACCGGGGGAGCTCCTACGAGCAGTACTTC. The full variable domain, rest sourced from reference TRBV19 and TRBJ2-7, is DGGITQSPKYLFRKEGQNVTLSCEQNLNHDAMYWYRQDPGQGLRLIYYSQIVNDFQKGDIAEGYSVSREKKESFPLTVTSAQKNPTAFYLCASSMDRGSSYEQYFGPGTRLTVT.

The CDR3 DNA reads as TGTGCCAGCAGCTTAGGTGCAGGGGGCTACGAGCAGTACTTC. Translating gives CASSLGAGGYEQYF. This sequence joins TRBV7-9 and TRBJ2-7; TRBD1 matches at 7 bases. Germline lookup yields CDR1 SEHNR and CDR2 FQNEAQ (reference sequence). V dropped 1 base and J dropped 3; count of bases not matched to a gene: 3. The CDR3 covers 14 residues. Filled out from reference TRBV7-9 and TRBJ2-7, the complete variable domain reads DTGVSQNPRHKITKRGQNVTFRCDPISEHNRLYWYRQTLGQGPEFLTYFQNEAQLEKSRLLSDRFSAERPKGSFSTLEIQRTEQGDSAMYLCASSLGAGGYEQYFGPGTRLTVT.

The chain carries TRBV10-3 and TRBJ1-2; D is undetermined. The CDR3 totals 15 residues. Germline V gene lookup returns CDR1 ENHRY and CDR2 SYGVKD. Trimming shortened V by 5 bases and J by 0 bases, and 13 bases separated the two germline ends. The CDR3 is CAISSADSSNYGYTF. CDR3 in DNA: TGTGCCATCAGTTCGGCCGATAGTTCTAACTATGGCTACACCTTC.

Here the CDR3 reads CSAHRGLAGANYEQYF. The CDR3 DNA reads TGCAGTGCTCATCGGGGACTAGCGGGAGCCAACTACGAGCAGTACTTC. This chain links TRBV20-1 with TRBJ2-7, with TRBD2 identical over 14 bases. The CDR3 extends over 16 amino acids. Per the germline V gene, CDR1 is DFQATT and CDR2 is SNEGSKA (reference sequence). Trimming removed 5 bases from V and 3 bases from J; junction bases left unmatched: 9.

V gene TRBV6-2 or TRBV6-3 combines with J gene TRBJ2-7, with TRBD1 identical over 9 bases. J was trimmed by 3 bases and V by 6 bases; bases with no gene match: 9. Looked up from germline, CDR1 is MNHEY and CDR2 is SVGEGT. The CDR3 consists of 15 residues. Here the CDR3 reads CASRYAGTGHYEQYF. Here the CDR3 DNA reads TGTGCCAGCAGATATGCCGGGACAGGGCACTACGAGCAGTACTTC.

In its sample, this clonotype was seen a few times. J is TRBJ2-5 and V is TRBV6-6, with D possibly matching TRBD2 (6 bases). Trimming left V 6 bases short and J 1 base short, with 12 bases between. The germline CDR1 and CDR2 sequences are MNHNY and SVGAGI (reference sequence). This CDR3 is built from 14 residues. This CDR3 reads CASSQGLLQETQYF. The CDR3 nucleotides are TGTGCCAGCAGCCAGGGACTCCTCCAAGAGACCCAGTACTTC.

As concerns this clonotype: One end of the junction fails to match germline, which may point to a read error. The chain's CDR3 is CRASKPDRAETQYF. Here the CDR3 DNA reads TGCAGAGCTAGCAAACCGGACAGGGCGGAGACCCAGTACTTC. The chain employs TRBV20-1 and TRBJ2-5; 8 bases agree with TRBD1. Germline V gives CDR1 DFQATT, CDR2 SNEGSKA (reference sequence). The CDR3 consists of 14 residues.

This chain uses TRBV20-1 with TRBJ1-5; D remains ambiguous. The CDR3 length is 12 residues. Deletions cut 2 bases from V and 1 base from J, with 3 bases between. The V gene's germline CDR1 is DFQATT and CDR2 SNEGSKA (reference sequence). CDR3 bases: TGCAGTGCTAGACAGAGCAATCAGCCCCAGCATTTT. Its translation: CSARQSNQPQHF.

The chain joins TRBV11-2 to TRBJ1-2, with TRBD1 matching over 7 bases. After removal of 1 base from V and 7 bases from J, the junction contained 6 bases not matched to a gene. This CDR3 spans 14 amino acids. Germline-derived CDR1 and CDR2 are SGHAT and FQNNGV. The CDR3 DNA reads TGTGCCAGCAGCTTAGTACAGGGGCGAAGTGGCTACACCTTC. Amino acid sequence: CASSLVQGRSGYTF.

V gene TRBV5-1 combines with J gene TRBJ2-5; 11 positions match TRBD2. Trimming removed 4 bases from V and 2 bases from J; junction bases left unmatched: 13. The length of the CDR3 is 18 residues. Germline CDR1 and CDR2: SGHRS and YFSETQ. CDR3 protein: CASSVSGRAGPAQETQYF. CDR3 nucleotides: TGCGCCAGCAGCGTTAGCGGGAGGGCCGGTCCCGCACAAGAGACCCAGTACTTC. The whole variable domain, filled in from reference TRBV5-1 and TRBJ2-5, reads KAGVTQTPRYLIKTRGQQVTLSCSPISGHRSVSWYQQTPGQGLQFLFEYFSETQRNKGNFPGRFSGRQFSNSRSEMNVSTLELGDSALYLCASSVSGRAGPAQETQYFGPGTRLLVL.

This clonotype was seen only a few times. The J gene is TRBJ2-7, the V gene TRBV7-2, with 10 bases fitting TRBD2. The junction had 7 bases not matched to a gene; V was cut back by 2 bases and J by 3 bases. This CDR3 is 16 amino acids long. Germline CDR1 reads SGHTA; CDR2 reads FQGNSA. The CDR3 nucleotides are TGTGCCAGCAGCTTACAGGCTAGCGGGAGTCTCTACGAGCAGTACTTC. Translating it yields CASSLQASGSLYEQYF.

The chain links TRBV5-6 to TRBJ2-2, with D unresolved. V gave up 3 bases and J gave up 6 bases, with 6 bases separating them. Germline assignment: CDR1 SGHDT and CDR2 YYEEEE. The CDR3 contains 12 residues. CDR3 DNA sequence: TGTGCCAGCAGCTCAGGTTCCGGGGAGCTGTTTTTT. Protein sequence: CASSSGSGELFF.